A selection of T cell receptor beta chains follows, all from one sample in a study of sequential checkpoint blockade in melanoma. Profiling relied on immunoSEQ multiplex PCR, and the TCRdb table lists in-frame clones only, not all of them. Here the sample spans 26,000 or so clones, 70% to 90% being singletons. The sample was CD8+ T cells sorted from blood (inferred from file names), taken from a patient given nivolumab and ipilimumab in sequence. These receptors were obtained from a human donor with melanoma. The CDR3 runs from the conserved cysteine through the conserved F or W. D genes are given only for firm matches. Expanded clones are given a class, and other clones once, few, many or no size at all.

DNA: TGTGCCAGCAGTTACTTAATCACAGATACGCAGTATTTT
CDR3: CASSYLITDTQYF
size: NA
J: TRBJ2-3
D: NA
V: TRBV6-6

DNA: TGTGCCAGCAGCCCCTGGACTAGCGCCCACGAGCAGTACTTC
CDR3: CASSPWTSAHEQYF
size: NA
J: TRBJ2-7
D: TRBD2
V: TRBV7-2

DNA: TGTGCCAGCAGCGGGACAGGGGAAGGTGGAAACACCATATATTTT
CDR3: CASSGTGEGGNTIYF
size: few
J: TRBJ1-3
D: TRBD1
V: TRBV7-9

DNA: TGTGCCAGTACCCTGGGTCGGGCTGAAGCTTTCTTT
CDR3: CASTLGRAEAFF
size: NA
J: TRBJ1-1
D: NA
V: TRBV19

DNA: TGTGCCAGTAGCAGCTTAGCGGGGGGATTCCAAGAGACCCAGTACTTC
CDR3: CASSSLAGGFQETQYF
size: NA
J: TRBJ2-5
D: TRBD2
V: TRBV19

DNA: TGCAGCGTTTTGGGTGATGGGCTCTATGGCTACACCTTC
CDR3: CSVLGDGLYGYTF
size: NA
J: TRBJ1-2
D: NA
V: TRBV29-1

DNA: TGTGCCAGCAGCCCCGGACAGGGGGCCTCCTATAATTCACCCCTCCACTTT
CDR3: CASSPGQGASYNSPLHF
size: NA
J: TRBJ1-6
D: TRBD1
V: TRBV7-6

DNA: TGTGCCAGCAGTTTTGCGGGGGGCGCTTCCTACGAGCAGTACTTC
CDR3: CASSFAGGASYEQYF
size: NA
J: TRBJ2-7
D: TRBD2
V: TRBV27

DNA: TGCGCCAGCAGCCAAGGGCCGAGGGGGCGAATTAATGAAAAACTGTTTTTT
CDR3: CASSQGPRGRINEKLFF
size: few
J: TRBJ1-4
D: TRBD1
V: TRBV4-1

DNA: TGTGCCACCAGCCCGGGAAGTGCAACTAATGAAAAACTGTTTTTT
CDR3: CATSPGSATNEKLFF
size: NA
J: TRBJ1-4
D: NA
V: TRBV15

DNA: TGTGCCAGCAGCTTGGGAGTTGAGGAGTACTTC
CDR3: CASSLGVEEYF
size: NA
J: TRBJ2-7
D: NA
V: TRBV5-4

DNA: TGTGCCAGCAGCTTACCTGAGCGGACTGAAGCTTTCTTT
CDR3: CASSLPERTEAFF
size: NA
J: TRBJ1-1
D: NA
V: TRBV7-9

DNA: TGCGCCAGCAGCCGGGAGACTAGCGGGAGGGGCAATGAGCAGTTCTTC
CDR3: CASSRETSGRGNEQFF
size: NA
J: TRBJ2-1
D: TRBD2
V: TRBV4-1

DNA: TGTGCCAGCAGCCTCCCGGGGTCGGGTGAGCAGTACTTC
CDR3: CASSLPGSGEQYF
size: NA
J: TRBJ2-7
D: NA
V: TRBV11-2

DNA: TGCGCCAGCAGCTTGCTACTAGCGGGTGCCCTCGATGAGCAGTTCTTC
CDR3: CASSLLLAGALDEQFF
size: NA
J: TRBJ2-1
D: TRBD2
V: TRBV5-1

DNA: TGTGCCAGCAGTTCCGTTGGCAGGGGGTTTTCACCCCTCCACTTT
CDR3: CASSSVGRGFSPLHF
size: NA
J: TRBJ1-6
D: TRBD1
V: TRBV28

DNA: TGTGCCAGCAGCCACGACCCCTCGGGGGACGGCTACGAGCAGTACTTC
CDR3: CASSHDPSGDGYEQYF
size: once
J: TRBJ2-7
D: NA
V: TRBV11-1

DNA: TGTGCCAGCAGTCGCCGGGAGCCATACAATGAGCAGTTCTTC
CDR3: CASSRREPYNEQFF
size: NA
J: TRBJ2-1
D: NA
V: TRBV6-5

DNA: TGTGCCAGCAGTTTCCGGTTGGACTATGGCTACACCTTC
CDR3: CASSFRLDYGYTF
size: NA
J: TRBJ1-2
D: NA
V: TRBV28

DNA: TGTGCCAGCAGTCGTACAGTGATCGCTAACTATGGCTACACCTTC
CDR3: CASSRTVIANYGYTF
size: once
J: TRBJ1-2
D: NA
V: TRBV28

DNA: TGTGCCAGCAGCGTGGGGGGCGGGAGGGCCACAGATACGCAGTATTTT
CDR3: CASSVGGGRATDTQYF
size: once
J: TRBJ2-3
D: TRBD2
V: TRBV9

DNA: TGTGCCTCACAAGGGGGGGGCGTTTTCTCTGGCTACACCTTC
CDR3: CASQGGGVFSGYTF
size: NA
J: TRBJ1-2
D: NA
V: TRBV30

DNA: TGCGCCAGCAGCTTGGTACCCGAGAGCAATCAGCCCCAGCATTTT
CDR3: CASSLVPESNQPQHF
size: NA
J: TRBJ1-5
D: NA
V: TRBV5-1

DNA: TGTGCCAGCAGCTTTAGTGGGGGGAGCAACTATGGCTACACCTTC
CDR3: CASSFSGGSNYGYTF
size: NA
J: TRBJ1-2
D: NA
V: TRBV7-2

DNA: TGTGCCAGCAGCCCACGGGGAAGCTACGAGCAGTACTTC
CDR3: CASSPRGSYEQYF
size: NA
J: TRBJ2-7
D: NA
V: TRBV7-9

DNA: TGTGCCAGCAGCTTGGGGCAGATCAGCTATGGCTACACCTTC
CDR3: CASSLGQISYGYTF
size: once
J: TRBJ1-2
D: NA
V: TRBV5-6

DNA: TGTGCCAGCAGCCGAGGATCGAACTATGGCTACACCTTC
CDR3: CASSRGSNYGYTF
size: few
J: TRBJ1-2
D: NA
V: TRBV14

DNA: TGTGCCAGCAGTTCCCAGCGTGAAAAACTGTTTTTT
CDR3: CASSSQREKLFF
size: NA
J: TRBJ1-4
D: NA
V: TRBV28

DNA: TGTGCCAGCAGTAGGTTGCTAGCGGGAGTAGGTGAGCAGTTCTTC
CDR3: CASSRLLAGVGEQFF
size: NA
J: TRBJ2-1
D: TRBD2
V: TRBV6-1

DNA: TGTGCCAGCAGCTTGGGAACGACAGGGATCGACACTGAAGCTTTCTTT
CDR3: CASSLGTTGIDTEAFF
size: NA
J: TRBJ1-1
D: TRBD1
V: TRBV5-8

DNA: TGTGCCAGCAGCCCCAAGACAGGGGGCGAAGAGACCCAGTACTTC
CDR3: CASSPKTGGEETQYF
size: NA
J: TRBJ2-5
D: TRBD1
V: TRBV13

DNA: TGTGCCAGCAGCTTATACCCATCATATACGCGGGGCAACTCTGGAAACACCATATATTTT
CDR3: CASSLYPSYTRGNSGNTIYF
size: few
J: TRBJ1-3
D: NA
V: TRBV7-6

DNA: TGTGCCAGCTCACCCCGGGACAGGGCTTACAATGAGCAGTTCTTC
CDR3: CASSPRDRAYNEQFF
size: NA
J: TRBJ2-1
D: TRBD1
V: TRBV18

DNA: TGTGCCAGCAGCTTGACAGGGAACACCGGGGAGCTGTTTTTT
CDR3: CASSLTGNTGELFF
size: NA
J: TRBJ2-2
D: NA
V: TRBV7-3

DNA: TGTGCCAGCAGTTATCAAACAGGGTCTGAAGCTTTCTTT
CDR3: CASSYQTGSEAFF
size: NA
J: TRBJ1-1
D: NA
V: TRBV6-5

DNA: TGTGCCAGCAGCAAAGTTCGGGGGAAGGAAGGCAATCAGCCCCAGCATTTT
CDR3: CASSKVRGKEGNQPQHF
size: few
J: TRBJ1-5
D: NA
V: TRBV21-1

DNA: TGTGCCAGCAGCAAAGCAGCGCTAGCCCCAAGGACCCAGTACTTC
CDR3: CASSKAALAPRTQYF
size: NA
J: TRBJ2-5
D: NA
V: TRBV21-1

DNA: TGTGCCAGCAGCAAAGGGGGCAGGGGATACGAGCAGTACTTC
CDR3: CASSKGGRGYEQYF
size: few
J: TRBJ2-7
D: NA
V: TRBV21-1

DNA: TGCGCCAGCAGCCCTGGGACAGGGGTTGGGAACACCATATATTTT
CDR3: CASSPGTGVGNTIYF
size: NA
J: TRBJ1-3
D: TRBD1
V: TRBV4-3

DNA: TGTGCCAGCAGGGGGGGGCTAGCGGGTCCGGGTCCCTACTTC
CDR3: CASRGGLAGPGPYF
size: NA
J: TRBJ2-5
D: TRBD2
V: TRBV2

DNA: TGTGCCAGCAGTGAAATAGGTGGGGCGGGAGGTCTAAATGAGCAGTTCTTC
CDR3: CASSEIGGAGGLNEQFF
size: NA
J: TRBJ2-1
D: TRBD2
V: TRBV2

DNA: TGCGCCAGCAGCCAAGATATCGGCAGGGTGGAGACCCAGTACTTC
CDR3: CASSQDIGRVETQYF
size: NA
J: TRBJ2-5
D: NA
V: TRBV4-1

DNA: TGTGCCACCAGCAGGGGGGGGGCAGGTCAGCCCCAGCATTTT
CDR3: CATSRGGAGQPQHF
size: NA
J: TRBJ1-5
D: NA
V: TRBV15

DNA: TGTGCCAGCAGCGGCCGGGACAGCAATAACTATGGCTACACCTTC
CDR3: CASSGRDSNNYGYTF
size: NA
J: TRBJ1-2
D: TRBD1
V: TRBV9

DNA: TGTGCTAGCAGCACGGGACTAGCGGGAGGGTCAGATACGCAGTATTTT
CDR3: CASSTGLAGGSDTQYF
size: NA
J: TRBJ2-3
D: TRBD2
V: TRBV7-7

DNA: TGTGCCAGCAGCTCGGGGGGGGCCGCCTACAATGAGCAGTTCTTC
CDR3: CASSSGGAAYNEQFF
size: few
J: TRBJ2-1
D: TRBD2
V: TRBV7-3

DNA: TGCGCCAGCAGCCAATCTCCGGACAGGGGATTCGCAAGCACAGATACGCAGTATTTT
CDR3: CASSQSPDRGFASTDTQYF
size: NA
J: TRBJ2-3
D: TRBD1
V: TRBV4-3

DNA: TGTGCCAGCAGTTTATTAGTGGGCTACAGCACAGATACGCAGTATTTT
CDR3: CASSLLVGYSTDTQYF
size: once
J: TRBJ2-3
D: NA
V: TRBV28

DNA: TGTGCCAGCAGCTTCACTAGCGGGGGTTACAATGAGCAGTTCTTC
CDR3: CASSFTSGGYNEQFF
size: NA
J: TRBJ2-1
D: TRBD2
V: TRBV13

DNA: TGTGCCTGGAGTAAACAGGGCTATGGTGAAGCTTTCTTT
CDR3: CAWSKQGYGEAFF
size: NA
J: TRBJ1-1
D: NA
V: TRBV30